The clone carrying this TCR beta chain was recorded a few times. Its antigen is currently unknown. This sample was included in a study of cytomegalovirus exposure and HLA in healthy donors. Study background: Some 85 million unique TCRs, all from HLA-typed donors, were included in an early release of the data. Study-level results: The likely origin of a cluster of highly shared sequence variants was a sequencing artifact. The authors later found most CMV-associated TCR beta chains appeared HLA-restricted.

Every donor was a healthy person donating bone marrow. Vbeta (60) and Jbeta (13) primers were used in the PCR. Profiled with immunoSEQ multiplex PCR; TCRdb holds only in-frame clones, not every one. The sample records about 120,000 clones, 75% to 85% being singletons. This CDR3 comprises 14 residues. The junction had 5 bases not matched to a gene; V was cut back by 4 bases and J by 5 bases. Germline values: CDR1 MGHRA, CDR2 YSYEKL. The sequenced material came from PBMCs. This sequence was found in a man aged 30-40 years in good health and CMV-seronegative. The chain has TRBV4-1 and TRBJ1-2; TRBD1 agrees at 9 bases. DNA of the CDR3: TGCGCCAGCAGCCTGGGACAGGGAGTGTATGGCTACACCTTC. Translating gives CASSLGQGVYGYTF.